A selection of T cell receptor beta chains follows, all from one sample in a study of cytomegalovirus exposure and HLA in healthy donors. Sequenced by immunoSEQ multiplex PCR; TCRdb stores in-frame clones only, minus some. This table holds some 140,000 clones, around three quarters found once. Sequences were obtained from PBMCs. The source of these receptors is a woman between 40 and 55 years old in good health and CMV-seronegative. Each CDR3 is given with its conserved first and last residue. The order of the fields is V gene, J gene, D gene, clone size, CDR3 protein, CDR3 DNA. A D gene is named only where the DNA matches it firmly. The size entry is marked missing in some rows and otherwise reads once, few, many or a size class.

TRBV5-1	TRBJ2-7	.	.	CASSSQGPVGGEQYF	TGCGCCAGCAGCTCCCAGGGACCCGTGGGGGGCGAGCAGTACTTC
TRBV5-1	TRBJ2-3	.	.	CASSSSTDTQYF	TGCGCCAGCAGCTCAAGCACAGATACGCAGTATTTT
TRBV6-1	TRBJ2-7	.	.	CASRGSYEQYF	TGTGCCAGCCGGGGTTCCTACGAGCAGTACTTC
TRBV6-4	TRBJ2-1	TRBD2	few	CASSDSTSGGANEQFF	TGTGCCAGCAGTGACTCGACTAGCGGGGGGGCCAATGAGCAGTTCTTC
TRBV6-6	TRBJ2-3	TRBD2	.	CASSSGTSGRVGPQYF	TGTGCCAGCAGTTCCGGGACTAGCGGGAGGGTGGGGCCGCAGTATTTT
TRBV6-6	TRBJ2-1	TRBD1	.	CASSSGQGGYNEQFF	TGTGCCAGCAGCTCCGGACAGGGGGGCTACAATGAGCAGTTCTTC
TRBV21-1	TRBJ2-5	.	.	CASTLAGDVETQYF	TGTGCCAGCACTCTAGCGGGGGACGTGGAGACCCAGTACTTC
TRBV28	TRBJ2-6	.	.	CASHGANVLTF	TGTGCCAGCCATGGGGCCAACGTCCTGACTTTC
TRBV13	TRBJ2-3	TRBD1	.	CASSARDRGSPDTQYF	TGTGCCAGCAGCGCCCGGGACAGGGGGTCTCCAGATACGCAGTATTTT
TRBV4-2	TRBJ2-3	.	.	CASRSSTDTQYF	TGTGCCAGCAGGTCTTCCACAGATACGCAGTATTTT
TRBV9	TRBJ1-1	.	.	CASSTYAGMNTEAFF	TGTGCCAGCAGCACATACGCGGGTATGAACACTGAAGCTTTCTTT
TRBV28	TRBJ2-6	TRBD1	.	CASGYRDRSVLTF	TGTGCCAGCGGATACCGGGACAGGTCCGTCCTGACTTTC
TRBV7-9	TRBJ2-1	TRBD1	.	CASSSRQGQSSYNEQFF	TGTGCCAGCAGCTCCCGACAGGGACAAAGCTCCTACAATGAGCAGTTCTTC
TRBV11-3	TRBJ2-6	.	once	CASSPTGLMYSGANVLTF	TGTGCCAGCAGCCCCACGGGACTCATGTACTCTGGGGCCAACGTCCTGACTTTC
TRBV10-3	TRBJ2-7	.	.	CAISWDTAYEQYF	TGTGCCATCAGCTGGGACACCGCCTACGAGCAGTACTTC
TRBV6-5	TRBJ2-7	TRBD1	once	CASSPGGSHPYEQYF	TGTGCCAGCAGTCCAGGGGGCTCCCACCCCTACGAGCAGTACTTC
TRBV28	TRBJ1-5	.	.	CASSFSGVGNQPQHF	TGTGCCAGCAGTTTCTCAGGGGTGGGCAATCAGCCCCAGCATTTT
TRBV29-1	TRBJ2-7	.	.	CSVVGLNVYEQYF	TGCAGCGTTGTTGGGCTCAACGTCTACGAGCAGTACTTC
TRBV2	TRBJ1-1	.	.	CSSGGTEAFF	TGTTCCTCGGGGGGGACTGAAGCTTTCTTT
TRBV4-1	TRBJ2-3	.	few	CASSQEWGGVPDTQYF	TGCGCCAGCAGCCAAGAATGGGGCGGGGTCCCAGATACGCAGTATTTT
TRBV11-3	TRBJ1-1	.	.	CASSPSGNPPGNTEAFF	TGTGCCAGCAGCCCTTCGGGAAATCCTCCCGGGAACACTGAAGCTTTCTTT
TRBV6-4	TRBJ2-7	.	once	CASSDSIRPRLPNRAPRSGEQYF	TGTGCCAGCAGTGACTCGATCAGGCCGAGGTTACCCAACAGGGCCCCTCGATCGGGGGAGCAGTACTTC
TRBV4-1	TRBJ2-3	TRBD2	once	CASSFRLALSSSTDTQYF	TGCGCCAGCAGTTTCCGACTAGCGTTGTCCTCTAGCACAGATACGCAGTATTTT
TRBV7-9	TRBJ2-1	TRBD1	.	CASSRDRANLF	TGTGCCAGCAGCCGGGACAGGGCTAATCTCTTC
TRBV30	TRBJ2-1	TRBD2	.	CAWSGTSGYNEQFF	TGTGCCTGGAGTGGGACTAGCGGATACAATGAGCAGTTCTTC
TRBV30	TRBJ2-7	TRBD2	.	CAWSGRSGRGSYEQYF	TGTGCCTGGAGTGGGAGAAGCGGGAGAGGGTCCTACGAGCAGTACTTC
TRBV5-1	TRBJ2-2	TRBD1	.	CASSLWGTGETGELFF	TGCGCCAGCAGCTTGTGGGGGACAGGGGAAACCGGGGAGCTGTTTTTT
TRBV28	TRBJ1-4	.	.	CASKGGANEKLFF	TGTGCCAGCAAAGGGGGAGCTAATGAAAAACTGTTTTTT
TRBV6-5	TRBJ1-5	TRBD1	few	CASSRNRGGNQPQHF	TGTGCCAGCAGTCGTAACAGGGGAGGCAATCAGCCCCAGCATTTT
TRBV6-1	TRBJ2-7	.	.	CASSLRTSSYEQYF	TGTGCCAGCAGCCTCCGCACTAGCTCCTACGAGCAGTACTTC
TRBV28	TRBJ2-4	.	.	CASSSPGQIAKNIQYF	TGTGCCAGCAGTTCCCCCGGACAGATAGCCAAAAACATTCAGTACTTC
TRBV4-2	TRBJ2-7	.	.	CASSQDPDEQYF	TGTGCCAGCAGCCAAGATCCCGACGAGCAGTACTTC
TRBV27	TRBJ2-7	.	.	CASSLQDSYEQYF	TGTGCCAGCAGTTTACAGGACAGCTACGAGCAGTACTTC
TRBV6-1	TRBJ1-2	.	.	CASSEGVGDYGYTF	TGTGCCAGCAGTGAAGGAGTAGGGGACTATGGCTACACCTTC
TRBV2	TRBJ1-5	.	few	CASSAAGDQPQHF	TGTGCCAGCAGTGCGGCGGGGGATCAGCCCCAGCATTTT
TRBV15	TRBJ2-2	TRBD1	.	CATSRTGDWNTGELFF	TGTGCCACCAGCAGGACAGGGGATTGGAACACCGGGGAGCTGTTTTTT
TRBV27	TRBJ1-1	.	.	CASSSTGNTEAFF	TGTGCCAGCAGTTCGACAGGGAACACTGAAGCTTTCTTT
TRBV6-5	TRBJ2-5	TRBD2	.	CASRLAGFQETQYF	TGTGCCAGCAGGCTAGCGGGGTTCCAAGAGACCCAGTACTTC
TRBV27	TRBJ1-1	TRBD1	.	CASIPRGRWNTEAFF	TGTGCCAGCATTCCAAGGGGGCGGTGGAACACTGAAGCTTTCTTT
TRBV5-1	TRBJ1-1	.	.	CASSSQSTGTEAFF	TGCGCCAGCAGCTCGCAATCGACCGGGACAGAAGCTTTCTTT
TRBV7-2	TRBJ2-1	TRBD2	.	CASTLGLAGGVKQFF	TGTGCCAGCACCCTCGGGCTAGCGGGGGGAGTTAAGCAGTTCTTC
TRBV7-7	TRBJ2-2	.	.	CASSAGTGYTGELFF	TGTGCTAGCAGCGCCGGAACAGGGTATACCGGGGAGCTGTTTTTT
TRBV7-8	TRBJ2-3	TRBD2	.	CASSPRTSGVNTDTQYF	TGTGCCAGCAGCCCCCGGACTAGCGGGGTTAACACAGATACGCAGTATTTT
TRBV5-6	TRBJ2-7	.	.	CASSSHPGEQYF	TGTGCCAGCAGTTCCCACCCGGGGGAGCAGTACTTC
TRBV4-1	TRBJ2-7	.	.	CASSQVRGAHEQYF	TGCGCCAGCAGCCAAGTCAGGGGTGCCCACGAGCAGTACTTC
TRBV6-5	TRBJ1-2	TRBD1	.	CASSFAGQGSLHGYTF	TGTGCCAGCAGTTTCGCCGGACAGGGCTCGTTGCACGGCTACACCTTC
TRBV7-2	TRBJ1-1	TRBD1	.	CASSFNRDRGTEAFF	TGTGCCAGCAGCTTCAACCGGGACAGGGGAACTGAAGCTTTCTTT
TRBV5-6	TRBJ1-5	.	.	CASSLWPGGYSNQPQHF	TGTGCCAGCAGCTTGTGGCCGGGGGGTTATAGCAATCAGCCCCAGCATTTT
TRBV6-5	TRBJ2-7	.	.	CASSQSTVYEQYF	TGTGCCAGCAGTCAATCGACAGTCTACGAGCAGTACTTC
TRBV19	TRBJ2-5	TRBD2	.	CASSGRGGETQYF	TGTGCCAGTAGTGGGAGGGGTGGAGAGACCCAGTACTTC
TRBV18	TRBJ2-7	TRBD1	.	CANSTGTGASYEQYF	TGTGCCAACTCAACCGGGACAGGGGCCTCCTACGAGCAGTACTTC
TRBV5-1	TRBJ1-3	.	.	CASSLIQGSSSGNTIYF	TGCGCCAGCAGCTTGATCCAGGGTTCAAGCTCTGGAAACACCATATATTTT
TRBV7-9	TRBJ2-1	.	.	CASSLRRITDNEQFF	TGTGCCAGCAGCTTGCGGAGGATAACGGACAATGAGCAGTTCTTC
TRBV5-1	TRBJ2-3	TRBD2	.	CASSLASGDTQYF	TGCGCCAGCAGCTTGGCTAGCGGGGATACGCAGTATTTT